The next 16 T cell receptor beta chains were all read from a single sample in a study of cytomegalovirus exposure and HLA in healthy donors. Method: immunoSEQ multiplex PCR; TCRdb's copy keeps in-frame clones and lacks some. The repertoire includes 80,000 to 100,000 clones, approximately 84% of them detected once, and about 6.5% sits in the top ten. The sequencing input was PBMCs. The receptors stem from a man aged 18 to 35 in good health and CMV-seropositive.

The chain links TRBV29-1 to TRBJ2-3; 8 positions match TRBD2. J gave up 2 bases and V 5 bases, and 9 bases lay outside the gene matches. The CDR3 extends over 15 amino acids. Germline CDR1 reads SQVTM; CDR2 reads ANQGSEA. CDR3 bases: TGCAGCGTTCCTGGGGCAGCGGGGGTCACAGATACGCAGTATTTT. Translating it yields CSVPGAAGVTDTQYF.

This clone was seen only once. The chain joins TRBV5-4 to TRBJ2-7; TRBD2 matches at 9 bases. V lost 3 bases to trimming and J lost 2 bases; unmatched junction nucleotides: 9. The germline V gene encodes CDR1 SGHNT and CDR2 YYREEE (reference sequence). This CDR3 is 16 amino acids long. The CDR3 nucleotides are TGTGCCAGCAGCTGGGATGGACTAGCGAAAGCCTACGAGCAGTACTTC. This codes for CASSWDGLAKAYEQYF.

The chain uses TRBV7-9 and TRBJ2-7, with TRBD2 matching 7 bases. This CDR3 is 14 amino acids long. The germline V gene encodes CDR1 SEHNR and CDR2 FQNEAQ (reference sequence). The ends lost 5 bases at V and 2 bases at J; junction bases unmatched: 6. CDR3 loop: CASSPSLAAYEQYF. The CDR3 DNA sequence: TGTGCCAGCAGCCCCAGTCTAGCGGCCTACGAGCAGTACTTC.

The chain employs TRBV27 and TRBJ2-1; 9 bases align to TRBD2. CDR1 is MNHEY and CDR2 is SMNVEV in the germline V gene (reference sequence). The CDR3 covers 14 residues. The V segment lost 4 bases and the J segment 8 bases; nucleotides outside the gene matches: 6. The CDR3 loop is CASSYAGGGYEQFF. DNA of the CDR3: TGTGCCAGCAGTTATGCGGGAGGGGGCTATGAGCAGTTCTTC.

The V call is TRBV11-1, the J call TRBJ2-5; TRBD1 matches at 8 bases. V gave up 5 bases and J gave up 5 bases; unmatched junction bases: 13. CDR3 length: 16 residues. Per germline, CDR1 SGHAT and CDR2 FQDESV (reference sequence). CDR3 coding DNA: TGTGCCAGCAGCGCCCAGCAAGACAGGGGCAGGGAGACCCAGTACTTC. Translating gives CASSAQQDRGRETQYF.

J is TRBJ2-7 and V is TRBV27, with D hard to call. This CDR3 spans 14 amino acids. Trimming pared 1 base from V and 4 bases from J, leaving 11 bases between. The germline CDR1 and CDR2 sequences are MNHEY and SMNVEV (reference sequence). Here the CDR3 reads CASSLFPPPYEQYF. CDR3 sequence (DNA): TGTGCCAGCAGTTTATTTCCCCCCCCTTACGAGCAGTACTTC.

This rearrangement joins TRBV6-5 to TRBJ1-1, with 7 bases lining up with TRBD1. The CDR3 sequence is 15 residues long. Germline V gene sequence: CDR1 MNHEY, CDR2 SVGAGI. The ends lost 5 bases at V and 7 bases at J; junction bases unmatched: 13. The CDR3 sequence: CASSRPGAGGGEAFF. In nucleotides, the CDR3 is TGTGCCAGCAGTCGCCCGGGGGCAGGGGGAGGTGAAGCTTTCTTT.

V is TRBV27 and J is TRBJ2-7; 8 bases map to TRBD1. Germline-derived CDR1 and CDR2 are MNHEY and SMNVEV (reference sequence). This CDR3 contains 16 residues. The V gene end was trimmed by 6 bases and the J gene end by 6 bases; junction bases not matched to a gene: 16. CDR3 loop: CASSRSPRGPLSEQYF. Written as DNA, the CDR3 is TGTGCCAGCAGCCGTAGCCCCAGGGGGCCCCTCAGCGAGCAGTACTTC.

The chain joins TRBV7-3 to TRBJ2-2; D is unresolved. This CDR3 is built from 16 residues. V lost 5 bases and J 0 bases, leaving 13 bases between the germline ends. Germline V lookup: CDR1 SGHTA, CDR2 FQGTGA. The CDR3 is CASSKSGGPNTGELFF. CDR3 DNA sequence: TGTGCCAGCAGCAAAAGTGGCGGTCCGAACACCGGGGAGCTGTTTTTT.

The chain uses TRBV19 and TRBJ1-2, with unresolved D. CDR3 length: 11 amino acids. CDR1 and CDR2 (germline): LNHDA, SQIVND (reference sequence). V shed 0 bases and J shed 9 bases, with 5 bases lying between them. The CDR3, as DNA: TGTGCCAGTAGTATAGATGCGCGCTACACCTTC. Translation: CASSIDARYTF.

J is TRBJ1-1 and V is TRBV19; D may be TRBD1 (6 bases). Germline CDR1 is LNHDA and CDR2 is SQIVND (reference sequence). The CDR3 sequence is 12 residues long. Between the trimmed V and J ends, which lost 6 bases and 6 bases, there was a span of 11 bases. This CDR3 reads CASRGRGPEAFF. The CDR3 nucleotides are TGTGCCAGTAGAGGCAGGGGACCTGAAGCTTTCTTT.

This clone was recorded once. The J gene is TRBJ2-5, the V gene TRBV27; TRBD1 matches at 9 bases. In germline, CDR1 is MNHEY, CDR2 SMNVEV (reference sequence). The CDR3 loop spans 15 amino acids. J lost 5 bases, V lost 0 bases, and 4 bases had no gene match. In DNA, the CDR3 is TGTGCCAGCAGTTTATCGACAGGGGGATTGGAGACCCAGTACTTC. Translating it yields CASSLSTGGLETQYF.

The V gene is TRBV18, the J gene TRBJ2-7, with TRBD2 matching 12 bases. Trimming cost V 6 bases and J 2 bases; bases outside gene matches: 2. Germline V gives CDR1 KGHSH, CDR2 LQKENI. The CDR3 totals 14 residues. The CDR3 coding sequence is TGTGCCAGCTCCGGACTAGCGGGGACCTACGAGCAGTACTTC. Translated, it gives CASSGLAGTYEQYF.

The V and J genes are TRBV7-2 and TRBJ1-2; 8 bases agree with TRBD1. V was pared by 5 bases and J by 4 bases, with 6 bases of the junction left unmatched. Germline CDR1 and CDR2: SGHTA and FQGNSA. The CDR3 spans 14 residues. The CDR3 sequence: CASSAYTGGYGYTF. In nucleotides, the CDR3 is TGTGCCAGCAGCGCCTATACAGGGGGCTATGGCTACACCTTC.

V is TRBV27 and J is TRBJ1-2; possibly TRBD1 for D (5 bases). CDR3 length: 14 amino acids. The germline CDR1 and CDR2 sequences are MNHEY and SMNVEV (reference sequence). V lost 6 bases, J lost 7 bases, and 18 bases lay in between. In nucleotides, the CDR3 is TGTGCCAGCAGCCCCGGGCGGGGGGGAGGTGGCTACACCTTC. This sequence encodes CASSPGRGGGGYTF.

The chain uses TRBV15 and TRBJ2-5; weak D call: TRBD2 (7 bases). The ends were cut back, 5 bases at V and 4 bases at J, with 17 bases in the middle. The CDR3 extends over 15 amino acids. Germline V gene data show CDR1 as LNHNV and CDR2 as YYDKDF (reference sequence). The CDR3 protein is CATSQRRGATETQYF. For the CDR3, the DNA is TGTGCCACCAGCCAGAGACGGGGGGCGACAGAGACCCAGTACTTC. The full variable domain, with the rest looked up from reference TRBV15 and TRBJ2-5, is DAMVIQNPRYQVTQFGKPVTLSCSQTLNHNVMYWYQQKSSQAPKLLFHYYDKDFNNEADTPDNFQSRRPNTSFCFLDIRSPGLGDTAMYLCATSQRRGATETQYFGPGTRLLVL.